A selection of T cell receptor beta chains follows, all from one sample in a study of OX40 agonist ivuxolimab in advanced cancers. Data came from immunoSEQ multiplex PCR; TCRdb stores just in-frame clones and leaves some out. The sample has some 57,000 clones; 80% to 95% are singletons. The sequenced sample was CD4+ or CD8+ T cells sorted from blood, obtained in a trial of the OX40 agonist ivuxolimab. Receptors originate from an adult with an advanced solid tumor such as melanoma, head and neck, liver or kidney cancer. The CDR3 runs from the conserved cysteine through the conserved F or W. A D gene is named only where the DNA matches it firmly. Expanded clones get a size class; other rows say once, few or many, or leave the size out.

v_call	j_call	d_call	clone_size	cdr3_nt	cdr3_aa
TRBV4-3	TRBJ1-2	-	-	TGCGCCAGCAGCCAAAGTCTGGAAGGGACTAACTATGGCTACACCTTC	CASSQSLEGTNYGYTF
TRBV5-4	TRBJ1-1	-	-	TGTGCCAGCAGCTTATCAGCCTCCCCTAACACTGAAGCTTTCTTT	CASSLSASPNTEAFF
TRBV7-9	TRBJ2-1	TRBD2	-	TGTGCCAGCAACGATCTAGCGGAATACAATGAGCAGTTCTTC	CASNDLAEYNEQFF
TRBV7-2	TRBJ1-1	-	-	TGTGCCAGCAGCTTATTATACGGACAAGAAGCTTTCTTT	CASSLLYGQEAFF
TRBV4-2	TRBJ2-7	-	-	TGTGCCAGCAGCCAAACTCTCCAGGGCTACGAGCAGTACTTC	CASSQTLQGYEQYF
TRBV9	TRBJ1-3	-	-	TGTGCCAGCAGCGTAGTAGGTACAGGGAGAGGGCCTGGAAACACCATATATTTT	CASSVVGTGRGPGNTIYF
TRBV19	TRBJ1-6	-	-	TGTGCCAGTAGGCCGTCAGGGGAAGTCCGTTCACCCCTCCACTTT	CASRPSGEVRSPLHF
TRBV5-1	TRBJ2-3	-	-	TGCGCCAGCACCCCAAGGGGGGGCACAGATACGCAGTATTTT	CASTPRGGTDTQYF
TRBV13	TRBJ2-3	TRBD1	once	TGTGCCAGCAGTCATGGGACAGGGGTGGCAGATACGCAGTATTTT	CASSHGTGVADTQYF
TRBV11-3	TRBJ2-1	TRBD2	-	TGTGCCAGCATGTCTCGCGGGAGGGTAACCTACAATGAGCAGTTCTTC	CASMSRGRVTYNEQFF
TRBV6-5	TRBJ2-1	TRBD2	-	TGTGCCAGCAGTTACTCGAGCGGGGGGCAGGGTGAGCAGTTCTTC	CASSYSSGGQGEQFF
TRBV4-1	TRBJ1-5	-	-	TGCGCCAGCAGCCCTCCCGAGGACGGTCAGCCCCAGCATTTT	CASSPPEDGQPQHF
TRBV4-3	TRBJ2-2	-	-	TGCGCCAGCAGCCAAGCCCCTCCTACAGGGTCCGGGGAGCTGTTTTTT	CASSQAPPTGSGELFF
TRBV6-7	TRBJ1-3	-	-	TGTGCCTTCGAAGGGAGCGATGGAAACACCATATATTTT	CAFEGSDGNTIYF